One and the same sample provided the 32 T cell receptor beta chains below, sequenced in a study of blood T cell repertoires in COVID-19. The table came from immunoSEQ multiplex PCR; TCRdb's copy has only in-frame clones and leaves some out. This sample has over 150,000 clones; roughly 87% occur once, and the top ten carry around 6.5%. The sequenced sample was PBMCs or T cells enriched from blood (not recorded which). The source is a woman between 50 and 59 years old who had recovered from COVID-19.

V usage is TRBV19 and J usage is TRBJ2-1; maybe TRBD1 (5 bases). This CDR3 has 16 amino acids. V lost 5 bases to trimming and J lost 0 bases, with 14 bases between them. The germline V gene encodes CDR1 LNHDA and CDR2 SQIVND (reference sequence). The CDR3 nucleotides are TGTGCCAGTAGTGCCAGAGACAGTAGCTCCTACAATGAGCAGTTCTTC. Amino acid sequence: CASSARDSSSYNEQFF.

This clone has more than one count but fewer than ten. V usage is TRBV11-2 and J usage is TRBJ1-2; 11 bases agree with TRBD1. Per the germline V gene, CDR1 is SGHAT and CDR2 is FQNNGV. The trim removed 1 base at V and 3 bases at J, leaving 1 base unmatched. The CDR3 length is 15 residues. DNA for the CDR3: TGTGCCAGCAGCTTAGCGGGACAGGGGGACTATGGCTACACCTTC. It translates to CASSLAGQGDYGYTF.

The V gene is TRBV2, the J gene TRBJ2-7, with D possibly matching TRBD2 (5 bases). Trimming left V 1 base short and J 3 bases short, with 13 bases between. Germline-derived CDR1 and CDR2 are SNHLY and FYNNEI. The CDR3 spans 15 residues. CDR3 sequence reads: CASSEEASRHYEQYF. The DNA of the CDR3 is TGTGCCAGCAGTGAAGAGGCTAGCAGGCACTACGAGCAGTACTTC.

This clone was found once. This rearrangement joins TRBV6-5 to TRBJ2-1, with TRBD1 identical over 9 bases. In germline, CDR1 is MNHEY, CDR2 SVGAGI. The trim removed 4 bases at V and 2 bases at J, leaving 6 bases unmatched. This CDR3 comprises 16 residues. The CDR3 is CASSSKRTGAYNEQFF. The CDR3 DNA sequence: TGTGCCAGCAGTTCAAAGAGGACAGGGGCCTACAATGAGCAGTTCTTC.

This chain uses TRBV18 with TRBJ2-1; 11 bases fit TRBD2. CDR1 and CDR2 from the germline V gene are KGHSH and LQKENI. This CDR3 spans 14 amino acids. The V gene end was trimmed by 3 bases and the J gene end by 7 bases; junction bases not matched to a gene: 2. The CDR3 coding sequence is TGTGCCAGCTCACCTATAGCGGGAGGGAATGAGCAGTTCTTC. This sequence encodes CASSPIAGGNEQFF.

This chain connects TRBV5-6 to TRBJ1-5, with D maybe TRBD1 (6 bases). With 2 bases removed from V and 5 bases from J, the gap between germline ends came to 17 bases. Germline V gives CDR1 SGHDT, CDR2 YYEEEE. The CDR3 sequence is 16 residues long. The DNA for the CDR3 is TGTGCCAGCAGCTTAGGGGGTTCTTGGGGGCATCAGCCCCAGCATTTT. This translates into CASSLGGSWGHQPQHF.

J is TRBJ1-1 and V is TRBV28, with TRBD1 matching 9 bases. The length of the CDR3 is 15 residues. Germline CDR1 is MDHEN and CDR2 is SYDVKM. V was clipped by 5 bases and J by 4 bases; unmatched bases: 8. The CDR3: CASSPGDRESTEAFF. As DNA, the CDR3 is TGTGCCAGCAGTCCCGGGGACAGGGAAAGCACTGAAGCTTTCTTT.

This chain connects TRBV5-6 to TRBJ1-1; a possible D gene is TRBD1 (6 bases). Trimming left V 2 bases short and J 6 bases short, with 17 bases between. In germline, CDR1 is SGHDT, CDR2 YYEEEE. The CDR3 extends over 15 amino acids. The CDR3 nucleotides are TGTGCCAGCAGCTTCGGAACAGGGTCGGTTGCTGAAGCTTTCTTT. This translates into CASSFGTGSVAEAFF.

V and J are TRBV7-2 and TRBJ1-4, with 9 positions matching TRBD1. CDR1 and CDR2 from the germline V gene are SGHTA and FQGNSA. The length of the CDR3 is 14 residues. The trim removed 4 bases at V and 6 bases at J, leaving 3 bases unmatched. Written as DNA, the CDR3 is TGTGCCAGCAGCTACAGGGGGCCCGATGAAAAACTGTTTTTT. Its translation is CASSYRGPDEKLFF.

CDR3 in amino acids: CASSKTTGITGYTF. CDR3 nucleotide sequence: TGTGCCAGCAGCAAAACGACAGGGATAACTGGCTACACCTTC. The chain uses TRBV2 and TRBJ1-2; 7 bases are a match to TRBD1. The ends lost 6 bases at V and 7 bases at J; junction bases unmatched: 11. CDR1 and CDR2 from the germline V gene are SNHLY and FYNNEI. The CDR3 covers 14 residues. Drawing the rest from reference TRBV2 and TRBJ1-2, the complete variable domain is EPEVTQTPSHQVTQMGQEVILRCVPISNHLYFYWYRQILGQKVEFLVSFYNNEISEKSEIFDDQFSVERPDGSNFTLKIRSTKLEDSAMYFCASSKTTGITGYTFGSGTRLTVV.

The chain joins TRBV2 to TRBJ2-1, with D unclear. The ends were cut back, 11 bases at V and 1 base at J, with 6 bases in the middle. CDR1 is SNHLY and CDR2 is FYNNEI in the germline V gene. The CDR3 loop spans 11 amino acids. CDR3 residues: CACRSYNEQFF. The CDR3 coding sequence is TGTGCCTGCCGGTCCTACAATGAGCAGTTCTTC. Drawing the rest from reference TRBV2 and TRBJ2-1, the complete variable domain is EPEVTQTPSHQVTQMGQEVILRCVPISNHLYFYWYRQILGQKVEFLVSFYNNEISEKSEIFDDQFSVERPDGSNFTLKIRSTKLEDSAMYFCACRSYNEQFFGPGTRLTVL.

The V and J genes are TRBV19 and TRBJ1-1; a possible D gene is TRBD1 (6 bases). The germline V gene encodes CDR1 LNHDA and CDR2 SQIVND (reference sequence). The V end was cut by 5 bases, the J end by 1 base, with 8 bases between. The CDR3 has 13 amino acids. CDR3 region: CASSATGNTEAFF. CDR3 sequence (DNA): TGTGCCAGTAGTGCGACAGGGAACACTGAAGCTTTCTTT.

The DNA of the CDR3 is TGTGCCAGCAGCCATGAGCAGGGGGGTGAAAAACTGTTTTTT. It encodes CASSHEQGGEKLFF. The chain links TRBV28 to TRBJ1-4; 7 bases align to TRBD1. Looked up from germline, CDR1 is MDHEN and CDR2 is SYDVKM. J was trimmed by 7 bases and V by 6 bases; bases with no gene match: 8. This CDR3 region has 14 residues. The complete variable domain, with remaining parts taken from reference TRBV28 and TRBJ1-4, reads DVKVTQSSRYLVKRTGEKVFLECVQDMDHENMFWYRQDPGLGLRLIYFSYDVKMKEKGDIPEGYSVSREKKERFSLILESASTNQTSMYLCASSHEQGGEKLFFGSGTQLSVL.

The V gene is TRBV9, the J gene TRBJ2-1; 9 nucleotides match TRBD2. CDR1 is SGDLS and CDR2 is YYNGEE in the germline V gene. CDR3 size: 15 residues. The V and J ends lost 4 bases and 2 bases, in that order; junction bases with no gene match: 4. CDR3 amino acids: CASSSRLAAYNEQFF. The CDR3 DNA is TGTGCCAGCAGCTCCAGACTAGCGGCCTACAATGAGCAGTTCTTC.

The rearrangement joins TRBV4-3 to TRBJ2-7; 8 nucleotides agree with TRBD2. The ends lost 0 bases at V and 2 bases at J; junction bases unmatched: 6. The CDR3 runs to 16 residues. In germline, CDR1 is LGHNA, CDR2 YSLEER. The CDR3 DNA is TGCGCCAGCAGCCAAGATAGGATCGGGGGGGCCTACGAGCAGTACTTC. Amino acids: CASSQDRIGGAYEQYF.

This clone came up once. J is TRBJ2-6 and V is TRBV19, with D perhaps matching TRBD1 (6 bases). Germline CDR1 reads LNHDA; CDR2 reads SQIVND (reference sequence). CDR3 length: 17 amino acids. V shed 9 bases and J shed 4 bases, with 22 bases lying between them. For the CDR3, the DNA is TGTGCCAGCGCAAAGGAGCCAAGGGGGAGAGGGGCCAACGTCCTGACTTTC. Translating gives CASAKEPRGRGANVLTF.

The chain couples TRBV7-9 to TRBJ1-1; TRBD1 agrees at 7 bases. V was pared by 6 bases and J by 1 base, with 5 bases of the junction left unmatched. This CDR3 comprises 14 residues. CDR1 and CDR2 (germline): SEHNR, FQNEAQ (reference sequence). The DNA for the CDR3 is TGTGCCAGCAGACTGGGACAGACGAACACTGAAGCTTTCTTT. Translated, it gives CASRLGQTNTEAFF.

The V call is TRBV10-3, the J call TRBJ2-7, with TRBD1 identical over 9 bases. V shed 0 bases and J 6 bases; nucleotides not matched to a gene: 6. Germline CDR1 ENHRY, CDR2 SYGVKD. This CDR3 is built from 15 residues. The DNA for the CDR3 is TGTGCCATCAGTGAGTCGGGACAGGGTAGGGTCGAGCAGTACTTC. This translates into CAISESGQGRVEQYF.

V gene TRBV5-1 combines with J gene TRBJ2-5, with D maybe TRBD2 (7 bases). Trimming left V 3 bases short and J 2 bases short, with 17 bases between. Germline assignment: CDR1 SGHRS and CDR2 YFSETQ. The CDR3 covers 16 residues. The CDR3 bases are TGCGCCAGCAGCTGGGGGGGCCGGGTGACACAAGAGACCCAGTACTTC. This sequence encodes CASSWGGRVTQETQYF.

This chain uses TRBV28 with TRBJ2-5; D call uncertain. Germline CDR1 is MDHEN and CDR2 is SYDVKM. The CDR3 extends over 13 amino acids. V dropped 7 bases and J dropped 3 bases, with 12 bases sitting between them. This chain's CDR3 is CASTPSAEETQYF. In DNA form, the CDR3 reads TGTGCCAGCACCCCCTCCGCAGAAGAGACCCAGTACTTC.

This rearrangement joins TRBV19 to TRBJ2-2; 12 bases are a match to TRBD2. The CDR3 is 20 amino acids. With V trimmed by 3 bases and J by 1 base, 12 bases remained unmatched. Germline V gene sequence: CDR1 LNHDA, CDR2 SQIVND (reference sequence). CDR3 nucleotides: TGTGCCAGTAGTATTGGCCCTAGCGGGAGGGACTTTAAGAACACCGGGGAGCTGTTTTTT. Protein sequence: CASSIGPSGRDFKNTGELFF.

The chain joins TRBV18 to TRBJ1-1, with a weak D call TRBD1 (6 bases). V lost 1 base and J lost 1, with 19 bases in between. This CDR3 has 18 residues. The germline V gene has CDR1 KGHSH and CDR2 LQKENI. The CDR3 sequence: CASSPLLATAGENTEAFF. CDR3 coding DNA: TGTGCCAGCTCACCACTTCTAGCAACGGCAGGGGAGAACACTGAAGCTTTCTTT.

The chain links TRBV30 to TRBJ1-5; 10 bases fit TRBD1. Trimming at V came to 1 base and at J to 4 bases, leaving 7 bases not matched to a gene. This CDR3 is 16 amino acids long. Germline loops: CDR1 GTSNPN, CDR2 SVGIG (reference sequence). This chain's CDR3 is CAWSGDRGVANQPQHF. The CDR3 DNA is TGTGCCTGGAGTGGGGACAGGGGTGTAGCGAATCAGCCCCAGCATTTT.

V is TRBV28 and J is TRBJ2-1, with D unclear. This CDR3 has 14 residues. V was trimmed by 7 bases and J by 5 bases, leaving 15 bases between them. Germline CDR1 and CDR2: MDHEN and SYDVKM. The CDR3 spells CASKKAGDHNEQFF. In DNA, the CDR3 is TGTGCCAGCAAGAAGGCAGGCGATCACAATGAGCAGTTCTTC.

This rearrangement joins TRBV21-1 to TRBJ2-7; TRBD2 is the table's D call and was not checked against the DNA. TRBV21-1 is assigned pseudogene status. The CDR3 contains 16 residues. CDR3 sequence: CASTLVHEAQSYEQYF. CDR3 in DNA: TGTGCCAGCACCCTAGTCCACGAGGCCCAATCCTACGAGCAGTACTTC.

The V gene is TRBV4-1, the J gene TRBJ1-4; possible D gene TRBD1, 5 bases. The CDR3 has 14 residues. The germline V gene has CDR1 MGHRA and CDR2 YSYEKL. Trimming removed 0 bases at V and 7 bases at J, with 9 bases between. CDR3 sequence reads: CASSQEGRVEKLFF. CDR3 coding DNA: TGCGCCAGCAGCCAAGAGGGGCGTGTTGAAAAACTGTTTTTT.

The chain uses TRBV18 and TRBJ2-7; possible D gene TRBD2, 5 bases. This CDR3 is built from 13 residues. V lost 4 bases, J lost 6 bases, and 13 bases lay in between. In germline, CDR1 is KGHSH, CDR2 LQKENI. CDR3 bases: TGTGCCAGCTCACAAACGGACTCCGCCGAGCAGTACTTC. It yields the protein CASSQTDSAEQYF.

A few counts support this clone. For the CDR3, the DNA is TGCGCCAGCAGACGGGACAGCTTAATGAACACTGAAGCTTTCTTT. This codes for CASRRDSLMNTEAFF. The genes are TRBV5-1 and TRBJ1-1, with 7 bases that match TRBD1. Germline CDR1 reads SGHRS; CDR2 reads YFSETQ. The CDR3 runs to 15 residues. V was clipped by 5 bases and J by 0 bases; unmatched bases: 7.

The V call is TRBV30, the J call TRBJ1-1; D remains unclear. The CDR3 sequence is 12 residues long. The V end was cut by 2 bases, the J end by 5 bases, with 9 bases between. From germline, CDR1 is GTSNPN and CDR2 SVGIG (reference sequence). The chain's CDR3 is CAWSQMFTEAFF. The DNA for the CDR3 is TGTGCCTGGAGTCAGATGTTTACTGAAGCTTTCTTT.

The CDR3 region is CASSLLQTGGRSPLHF. Written as DNA, the CDR3 is TGTGCCAGCAGTTTACTACAGACAGGGGGTCGGTCACCCCTCCACTTT. The J gene is TRBJ1-6, the V gene TRBV7-6; the match to TRBD1 covers 9 bases. CDR1 SGHVS and CDR2 FNYEAQ come from the germline V gene. Trimming took 6 bases from V and 10 from J; bases not matched to a gene: 13. This CDR3 has 16 residues.

V gene TRBV5-4 combines with J gene TRBJ1-2; 11 positions agree with TRBD1. V dropped 3 bases and J dropped 7; count of bases not matched to a gene: 5. This CDR3 has 14 amino acids. Germline values: CDR1 SGHNT, CDR2 YYREEE (reference sequence). CDR3 in DNA: TGTGCCAGCAGCTGGACAGGGGGCGACGGTGGCTACACCTTC. Protein sequence: CASSWTGGDGGYTF.

The chain links TRBV30 to TRBJ1-1; D remains unclear. The CDR3 is 14 residues long. Germline V gives CDR1 GTSNPN, CDR2 SVGIG (reference sequence). V lost 0 bases and J lost 2, with 10 bases in between. This CDR3 reads CAWSVLTYNTEAFF. In DNA form, the CDR3 reads TGTGCCTGGAGTGTACTAACCTACAACACTGAAGCTTTCTTT.